Listed below are T cell receptor beta chains from one sample, sequenced in a study of CD8 T cells in ankylosing spondylitis. TCRdb used MiXCR to reprocess the 5' RACE reads, holding one entry per CDR3 protein. Here the sample spans 250,000 to 300,000 distinct CDR3 sequences, 20% being singletons. The sequenced sample was blood, either unsorted or a sorted T cell fraction (not recorded which). These receptors were taken from a male donor with ankylosing spondylitis or in good health (not recorded which). Both conserved end residues are part of each CDR3. Each record gives: J gene, clone size, V gene, D gene, CDR3 DNA, CDR3 protein. The D gene is left open where the match is weak. Clone size appears in some rows only: once, few, many, or a class for an expanded clone.

j_gene: TRBJ1-2
abundance: -
v_gene: TRBV12-3/TRBV12-4
d_gene: TRBD1
CDR3nt: TGTGCCAGCAGTCTTCGGACAGGGGGCAACTATGGCTACACCTTC
CDR3aa: CASSLRTGGNYGYTF

j_gene: TRBJ1-1
abundance: -
v_gene: TRBV3-1
d_gene: TRBD1
CDR3nt: TGTGCCAGCAGACTGACAGGGGGCGAAGCGAACACTGAAGCTTTCTTT
CDR3aa: CASRLTGGEANTEAFF

j_gene: TRBJ2-2
abundance: few
v_gene: TRBV12-3/TRBV12-4
d_gene: -
CDR3nt: TGTGCCAGCAGTTTGCGGCAGGGGGGCTCCGGGGAGCTGTTTTTT
CDR3aa: CASSLRQGGSGELFF

j_gene: TRBJ1-4
abundance: -
v_gene: TRBV20-1
d_gene: TRBD1
CDR3nt: TGCAGTGCTAGGGGACAGGGCCGGGAAGAAAAACTGTTTTTT
CDR3aa: CSARGQGREEKLFF

j_gene: TRBJ1-3
abundance: few
v_gene: TRBV20-1
d_gene: -
CDR3nt: TGCAGTGCTAGAGTACAGGGTGGAAACACCATATATTTT
CDR3aa: CSARVQGGNTIYF

j_gene: TRBJ2-3
abundance: many
v_gene: TRBV7-3
d_gene: TRBD2
CDR3nt: TGTGCCAGCAGCCCTAGCGGGGGGGCCGGAGATACGCAGTATTTT
CDR3aa: CASSPSGGAGDTQYF

j_gene: TRBJ2-3
abundance: -
v_gene: TRBV20-1
d_gene: -
CDR3nt: TGCAGTGCGATAGCGGATAACACAGATACGCAGTATTTT
CDR3aa: CSAIADNTDTQYF

j_gene: TRBJ2-3
abundance: -
v_gene: TRBV20-1
d_gene: -
CDR3nt: TGCAGTGCTCCCAACCCCACAGATACGCAGTATTTT
CDR3aa: CSAPNPTDTQYF

j_gene: TRBJ1-6
abundance: -
v_gene: TRBV10-3
d_gene: -
CDR3nt: TGTGCCATCAGGACTGAGGGGGGTTTGGATTCACCCCTCCACTTT
CDR3aa: CAIRTEGGLDSPLHF

j_gene: TRBJ2-5
abundance: few
v_gene: TRBV7-6
d_gene: -
CDR3nt: TGTGCCAGCAGCCCGCTGCCCTCAGGGAGCCGGGAGACCCAGTACTTC
CDR3aa: CASSPLPSGSRETQYF

j_gene: TRBJ1-1
abundance: -
v_gene: TRBV3-1
d_gene: -
CDR3nt: TGTGCCAGCAGTCCCCGGCAGGCTATGAACACTGAAGCTTTCTTT
CDR3aa: CASSPRQAMNTEAFF

j_gene: TRBJ1-1
abundance: few
v_gene: TRBV20-1
d_gene: TRBD1
CDR3nt: TGCAGTGCAGATTGGACAGGGTTCACTGAAGCTTTCTTT
CDR3aa: CSADWTGFTEAFF

j_gene: TRBJ2-3
abundance: -
v_gene: TRBV25-1
d_gene: -
CDR3nt: TGTGCCAGCAGTGAGGGACCTGGGTCTAGCAGGTCGTATTTT
CDR3aa: CASSEGPGSSRSYF

j_gene: TRBJ1-5
abundance: -
v_gene: TRBV2
d_gene: -
CDR3nt: TGTGCCAGCAGCGAGACAATGGCCCAGCATTTT
CDR3aa: CASSETMAQHF

j_gene: TRBJ1-2
abundance: -
v_gene: TRBV5-1
d_gene: -
CDR3nt: TGCGCCAGCAGCTTGGAACAGGGCAACTATGGCTACACCTTC
CDR3aa: CASSLEQGNYGYTF

j_gene: TRBJ2-3
abundance: -
v_gene: TRBV12-3/TRBV12-4
d_gene: TRBD2
CDR3nt: TGTGCCAGCAGTTCGGGACTAGCGGGCGACAACACAGATACGCAGTATTTT
CDR3aa: CASSSGLAGDNTDTQYF

j_gene: TRBJ2-2
abundance: few
v_gene: TRBV10-3
d_gene: -
CDR3nt: TGTGCCATCCGACTAGACTTGGACACCGGGGAGCTGTTTTTT
CDR3aa: CAIRLDLDTGELFF

j_gene: TRBJ2-3
abundance: -
v_gene: TRBV10-3
d_gene: -
CDR3nt: TGTGCCATCAGAACCGGGGATTTGACAGATACGCAGTATTTT
CDR3aa: CAIRTGDLTDTQYF

j_gene: TRBJ2-3
abundance: few
v_gene: TRBV5-1
d_gene: TRBD1
CDR3nt: TGCGCCAGCAGCCCTCCGTGGGGACAGGGTAGGGATACGCAGTATTTT
CDR3aa: CASSPPWGQGRDTQYF

j_gene: TRBJ2-3
abundance: few
v_gene: TRBV20-1
d_gene: TRBD2
CDR3nt: TGCAGTGCTAGAGATCCTTGGGCTAGCGGGGCCACAGATACGCAGTATTTT
CDR3aa: CSARDPWASGATDTQYF

j_gene: TRBJ2-3
abundance: many
v_gene: TRBV12-3/TRBV12-4
d_gene: TRBD2
CDR3nt: TGTGCCAGCAGTGAAACTAGCGGGGGCACAGATACGCAGTATTTT
CDR3aa: CASSETSGGTDTQYF

j_gene: TRBJ1-6
abundance: -
v_gene: TRBV7-3
d_gene: -
CDR3nt: TGTGCCAGCAGGTCGGACGGAATTAATTCACCCCTCCACTTT
CDR3aa: CASRSDGINSPLHF

j_gene: TRBJ2-3
abundance: few
v_gene: TRBV6-1
d_gene: -
CDR3nt: TGTGCCAGCAGTGAAGTGGGTCGGCTCACAGATACGCAGTATTTT
CDR3aa: CASSEVGRLTDTQYF

j_gene: TRBJ2-1
abundance: -
v_gene: TRBV24-1
d_gene: -
CDR3nt: TGTGCCACCAGTATGGGCATGGAGGGCTCCTACAATGAGCAGTTCTTC
CDR3aa: CATSMGMEGSYNEQFF

j_gene: TRBJ2-3
abundance: many
v_gene: TRBV9
d_gene: TRBD2
CDR3nt: TGTGCCAGCAGCCTGAGCGGGAGAAGCACAGATACGCAGTATTTT
CDR3aa: CASSLSGRSTDTQYF

j_gene: TRBJ2-5
abundance: -
v_gene: TRBV12-3/TRBV12-4
d_gene: -
CDR3nt: TGTGCCAGCAGCCTGGACGGTCCCGGGGAGACCCAGTACTTC
CDR3aa: CASSLDGPGETQYF

j_gene: TRBJ2-1
abundance: few
v_gene: TRBV7-2
d_gene: TRBD2
CDR3nt: TGTGCCAGCAGGGGGGGACTAGCGGGAAACAATGAGCAGTTCTTC
CDR3aa: CASRGGLAGNNEQFF

j_gene: TRBJ2-1
abundance: few
v_gene: TRBV21-1
d_gene: -
CDR3nt: TGTGCCAGCAGCAAAGCTCAGGTGGGGGCCAGTGGCTCCTACAATGAGCAGTTCTTC
CDR3aa: CASSKAQVGASGSYNEQFF

j_gene: TRBJ2-5
abundance: -
v_gene: TRBV11-2
d_gene: -
CDR3nt: TGTGCCAGCAGCCTAGAAAGAGGGTTAGAGACCCAGTACTTC
CDR3aa: CASSLERGLETQYF

j_gene: TRBJ2-2
abundance: -
v_gene: TRBV11-2
d_gene: -
CDR3nt: TGTGCCAGCAGCTTAAGGGAGGGGGCGACCGGGGAGCTGTTTTTT
CDR3aa: CASSLREGATGELFF

j_gene: TRBJ1-4
abundance: once
v_gene: TRBV2
d_gene: -
CDR3nt: TGTGCCAGCAGTGAAGGGGGCACTGAAAAACTGTTTTTT
CDR3aa: CASSEGGTEKLFF

j_gene: TRBJ1-1
abundance: few
v_gene: TRBV11-2
d_gene: -
CDR3nt: TGTGCCAGCAGCTTAGCGACAGCAACGGGGCCGCGGGAAGCTTTCTTT
CDR3aa: CASSLATATGPREAFF

j_gene: TRBJ1-3
abundance: -
v_gene: TRBV6-1
d_gene: TRBD1
CDR3nt: TGTGCCAGCAGTCAGTCCGGGACAGGGTTTGACACCATATATTTT
CDR3aa: CASSQSGTGFDTIYF

j_gene: TRBJ1-2
abundance: many
v_gene: TRBV20-1
d_gene: TRBD1
CDR3nt: TGCAGTGCTAGGAAACCGGACAGGGGATTTTATGGCTACACCTTC
CDR3aa: CSARKPDRGFYGYTF

j_gene: TRBJ2-5
abundance: few
v_gene: TRBV12-3/TRBV12-4
d_gene: -
CDR3nt: TGTGCCAGCAGTTTAGTCGGGCAGAGTCAAGAGACCCAGTACTTC
CDR3aa: CASSLVGQSQETQYF

j_gene: TRBJ2-1
abundance: -
v_gene: TRBV27
d_gene: -
CDR3nt: TGTGCCAGCAGTTTAGATTGGACTTTCCAATCCTACAATGAGCAGTTCTTC
CDR3aa: CASSLDWTFQSYNEQFF

j_gene: TRBJ2-2
abundance: few
v_gene: TRBV5-1
d_gene: -
CDR3nt: TGCGCCAGCAGCCCATGGACGAGTTACACCGGGGAGCTGTTTTTT
CDR3aa: CASSPWTSYTGELFF

j_gene: TRBJ2-3
abundance: few
v_gene: TRBV15
d_gene: TRBD1
CDR3nt: TGTGCCACCAGCCGAGACAGGGGGAACACAGATACGCAGTATTTT
CDR3aa: CATSRDRGNTDTQYF

j_gene: TRBJ2-3
abundance: few
v_gene: TRBV5-1
d_gene: TRBD2
CDR3nt: TGCGCCAGCAGCCTACAGGGCGGGACTAGCGGGGCCACTAGCACAGATACGCAGTATTTT
CDR3aa: CASSLQGGTSGATSTDTQYF

j_gene: TRBJ1-5
abundance: few
v_gene: TRBV5-6
d_gene: -
CDR3nt: TGTGCCAGCAGCTTCAAGGACAGAGGCAATCAGCCCCAGCATTTT
CDR3aa: CASSFKDRGNQPQHF

j_gene: TRBJ2-2
abundance: many
v_gene: TRBV12-3/TRBV12-4
d_gene: TRBD1
CDR3nt: TGTGCCAGCAGTTTTAACAGGGGGCAGACCGGGGAGCTGTTTTTT
CDR3aa: CASSFNRGQTGELFF

j_gene: TRBJ2-3
abundance: -
v_gene: TRBV7-8
d_gene: -
CDR3nt: TGTGCCAGCAGCCCCTTTGGAGTTGGGACAGATACGCAGTATTTT
CDR3aa: CASSPFGVGTDTQYF

j_gene: TRBJ2-5
abundance: few
v_gene: TRBV28
d_gene: TRBD2
CDR3nt: TGTGCCAGCAGTTTACAACTAGCGGGAGTCGAGACCCAGTACTTC
CDR3aa: CASSLQLAGVETQYF

j_gene: TRBJ1-4
abundance: -
v_gene: TRBV5-5
d_gene: -
CDR3nt: TGTGCCAGCGCATCAACAGGGAGCGACGAAAAACTGTTTTTT
CDR3aa: CASASTGSDEKLFF

j_gene: TRBJ2-1
abundance: few
v_gene: TRBV5-1
d_gene: TRBD1
CDR3nt: TGCGCCAGCAGCATCAGACAGGGTATGGATAGCAATGAGCAGTTCTTC
CDR3aa: CASSIRQGMDSNEQFF

j_gene: TRBJ2-5
abundance: -
v_gene: TRBV6-1
d_gene: -
CDR3nt: TGTGCCAGCAGTGATGCGGCGACCACCCAAGAGACCCAGTACTTC
CDR3aa: CASSDAATTQETQYF

j_gene: TRBJ2-5
abundance: few
v_gene: TRBV5-1
d_gene: -
CDR3nt: TGCGCCAGCAGCTTGACAGGTTCGGAAGAGACCCAGTACTTC
CDR3aa: CASSLTGSEETQYF

j_gene: TRBJ1-2
abundance: many
v_gene: TRBV5-1
d_gene: -
CDR3nt: TGCGCCAGCAGCTGGGAACAGGGCCCAGGCTACACCTTC
CDR3aa: CASSWEQGPGYTF

j_gene: TRBJ1-4
abundance: many
v_gene: TRBV27
d_gene: -
CDR3nt: TGTGCCAGCAGTTTCAGGGTCCGGGAAAAACTGTTTTTT
CDR3aa: CASSFRVREKLFF

j_gene: TRBJ2-1
abundance: many
v_gene: TRBV12-3/TRBV12-4
d_gene: TRBD2
CDR3nt: TGTGCCAGCAGTATACTAGCGAGCTCCTACAATGAGCAGTTCTTC
CDR3aa: CASSILASSYNEQFF

j_gene: TRBJ1-5
abundance: -
v_gene: TRBV6-5
d_gene: -
CDR3nt: TGTGCCAGCAGCTCCGACAATAATCAGCCCCAGCATTTT
CDR3aa: CASSSDNNQPQHF

j_gene: TRBJ1-1
abundance: few
v_gene: TRBV7-9
d_gene: TRBD1
CDR3nt: TGTGCCAGCAGCTCTTTGAGGGGGCGTGAAATGAACACTGAAGCTTTCTTT
CDR3aa: CASSSLRGREMNTEAFF

j_gene: TRBJ2-1
abundance: -
v_gene: TRBV15
d_gene: TRBD2
CDR3nt: TGTGCCACCAGCACCCAGAGGGGTAGCGGGAATGAGCAGTTCTTC
CDR3aa: CATSTQRGSGNEQFF

j_gene: TRBJ1-1
abundance: few
v_gene: TRBV9
d_gene: -
CDR3nt: TGTGCCAGCAGCGCAGAGACCAGGGGTGGTGGCACTGAAGCTTTCTTT
CDR3aa: CASSAETRGGGTEAFF

j_gene: TRBJ2-1
abundance: -
v_gene: TRBV10-1
d_gene: TRBD2
CDR3nt: TGCGCCAGCAGTGTTGACAGAGGGACTAGCGGGAGAAGAATTGAGCAGTTCTTC
CDR3aa: CASSVDRGTSGRRIEQFF

j_gene: TRBJ1-4
abundance: -
v_gene: TRBV2
d_gene: TRBD1
CDR3nt: TGTGCCAGCAGTGAATCGACAGGGGTCCATGAAAAACTGTTTTTT
CDR3aa: CASSESTGVHEKLFF

j_gene: TRBJ1-2
abundance: -
v_gene: TRBV20-1
d_gene: TRBD1
CDR3nt: TGCAGTGCTAGAGCCGGGGACAGGGGAGTCTCGGGCTATGGCTACACCTTC
CDR3aa: CSARAGDRGVSGYGYTF